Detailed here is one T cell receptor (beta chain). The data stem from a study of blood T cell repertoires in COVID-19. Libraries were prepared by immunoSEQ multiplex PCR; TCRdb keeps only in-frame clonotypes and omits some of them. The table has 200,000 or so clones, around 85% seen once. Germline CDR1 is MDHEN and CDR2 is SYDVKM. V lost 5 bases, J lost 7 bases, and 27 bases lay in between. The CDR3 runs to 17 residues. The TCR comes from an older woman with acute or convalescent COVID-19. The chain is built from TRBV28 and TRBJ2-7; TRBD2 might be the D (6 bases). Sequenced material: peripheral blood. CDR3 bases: TGTGCCAGCAGTACTATTCTTACCCGGGGGTCCTTTCGGGAGCAGTACTTC. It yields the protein CASSTILTRGSFREQYF.